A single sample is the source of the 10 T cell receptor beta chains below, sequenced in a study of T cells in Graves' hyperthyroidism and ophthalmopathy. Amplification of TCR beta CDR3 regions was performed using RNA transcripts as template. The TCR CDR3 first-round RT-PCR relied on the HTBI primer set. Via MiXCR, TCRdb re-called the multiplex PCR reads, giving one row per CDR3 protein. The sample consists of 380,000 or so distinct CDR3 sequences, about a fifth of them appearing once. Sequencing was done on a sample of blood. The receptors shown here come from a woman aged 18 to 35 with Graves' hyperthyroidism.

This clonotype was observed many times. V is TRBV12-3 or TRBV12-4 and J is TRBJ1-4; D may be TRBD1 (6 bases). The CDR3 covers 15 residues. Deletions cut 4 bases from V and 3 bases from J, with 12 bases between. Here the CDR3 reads CASSSRGTANEKLFF. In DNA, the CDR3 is TGTGCCAGCAGTTCTAGGGGGACGGCTAATGAAAAACTGTTTTTT.

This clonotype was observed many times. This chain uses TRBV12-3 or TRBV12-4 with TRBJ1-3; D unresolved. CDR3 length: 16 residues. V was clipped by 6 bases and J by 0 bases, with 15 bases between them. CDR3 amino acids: CASSRPGAPSGNTIYF. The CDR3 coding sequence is TGTGCCAGCAGCCGACCCGGAGCCCCCTCTGGAAACACCATATATTTT.

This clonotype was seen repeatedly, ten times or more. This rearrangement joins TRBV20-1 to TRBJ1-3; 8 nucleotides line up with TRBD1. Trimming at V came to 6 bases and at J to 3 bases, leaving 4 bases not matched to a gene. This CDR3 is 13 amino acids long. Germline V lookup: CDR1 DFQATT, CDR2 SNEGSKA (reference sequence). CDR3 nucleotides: TGCAGTGCGGTAGGACAGGGTGGAAACACCATATATTTT. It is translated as CSAVGQGGNTIYF.

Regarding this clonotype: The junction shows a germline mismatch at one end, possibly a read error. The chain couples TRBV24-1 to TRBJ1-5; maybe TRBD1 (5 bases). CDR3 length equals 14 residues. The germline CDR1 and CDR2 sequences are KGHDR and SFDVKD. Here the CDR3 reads CATSDRASYQPQHF. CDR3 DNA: TGTGCCACCAGTGACAGGGCGAGCTATCAGCCTCAGCATTTT.

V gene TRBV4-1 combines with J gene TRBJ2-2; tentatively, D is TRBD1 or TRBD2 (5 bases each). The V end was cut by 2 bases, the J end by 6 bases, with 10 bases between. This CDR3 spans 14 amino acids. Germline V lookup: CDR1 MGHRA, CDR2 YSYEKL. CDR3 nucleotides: TGCGCCAGCAGCCAACCTGTGGGGGCCGGGGAGCTGTTTTTT. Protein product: CASSQPVGAGELFF.

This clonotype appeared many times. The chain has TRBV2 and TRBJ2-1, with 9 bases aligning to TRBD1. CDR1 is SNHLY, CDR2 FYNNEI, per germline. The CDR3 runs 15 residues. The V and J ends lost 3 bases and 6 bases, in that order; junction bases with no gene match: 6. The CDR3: CASSELGQGINEQFF. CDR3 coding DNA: TGTGCCAGCAGTGAGTTAGGACAGGGGATCAATGAGCAGTTCTTC.

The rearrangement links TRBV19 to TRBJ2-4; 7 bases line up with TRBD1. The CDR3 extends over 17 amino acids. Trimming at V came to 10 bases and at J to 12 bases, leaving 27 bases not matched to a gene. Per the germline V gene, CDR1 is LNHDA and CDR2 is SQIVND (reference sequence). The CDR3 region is CAIERFKVDRNSYDQYF. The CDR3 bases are TGTGCCATCGAGCGTTTTAAAGTGGACAGGAACTCCTACGATCAGTACTTC.

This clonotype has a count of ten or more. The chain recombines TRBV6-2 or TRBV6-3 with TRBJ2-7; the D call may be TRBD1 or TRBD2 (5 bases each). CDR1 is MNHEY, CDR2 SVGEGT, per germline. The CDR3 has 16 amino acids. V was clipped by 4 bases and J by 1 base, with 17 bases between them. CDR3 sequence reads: CASSLIGGTGSYEQYF. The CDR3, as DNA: TGTGCCAGCAGTTTAATTGGGGGTACTGGATCCTACGAGCAGTACTTC.

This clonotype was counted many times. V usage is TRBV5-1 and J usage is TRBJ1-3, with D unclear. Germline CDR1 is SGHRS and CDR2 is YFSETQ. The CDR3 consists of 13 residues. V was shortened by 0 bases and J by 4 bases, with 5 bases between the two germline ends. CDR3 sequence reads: CASSLDNGNTIYF. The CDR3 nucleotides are TGCGCCAGCAGCTTGGACAACGGAAACACCATATATTTT.

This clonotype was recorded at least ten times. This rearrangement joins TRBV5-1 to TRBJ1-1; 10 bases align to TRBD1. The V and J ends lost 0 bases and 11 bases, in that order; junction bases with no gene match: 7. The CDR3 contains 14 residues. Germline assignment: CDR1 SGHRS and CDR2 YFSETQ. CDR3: CASSLGTGGRLAFF. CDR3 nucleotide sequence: TGCGCCAGCAGCTTGGGGACAGGGGGAAGGCTGGCTTTCTTT.